The rows below give T cell receptor beta chains drawn from one sample of a study of beta chain features in type 1 diabetes. The method was immunoSEQ multiplex PCR; TCRdb's version includes in-frame clones alone and lacks a portion of them. The sample carries about 400,000 clones, roughly 13% recorded once. The specimen was naive CD4+ T cells from blood. These receptors all come from a man between 18 and 29 years old in good health. CDR3s include the opening cysteine and the closing phenylalanine or tryptophan. Fields, in order: V gene, clone size, D gene, J gene, CDR3 DNA, CDR3 protein. A D gene is named only where the DNA matches it firmly. Not every row has a clone size; where given, it reads once, few, many or a size class.

TRBV13,NA,NA,TRBJ1-1,TGTGCCAGCAGCTTCTCAGTAAACACTGAAGCTTTCTTT,CASSFSVNTEAFF
TRBV28,NA,NA,TRBJ2-7,TGTGCCAGCCGTGGCGGAGGCGAGCAGTACTTC,CASRGGGEQYF
TRBV6-6,NA,TRBD1,TRBJ1-5,TGTGCCAGCAGGGGAACAGGGGGCGATCAGCCCCAGCATTTT,CASRGTGGDQPQHF
TRBV18,few,NA,TRBJ2-6,TGTGCCAGCTCACCCGGTACCTCTGGGGCCAACGTCCTGACTTTC,CASSPGTSGANVLTF
TRBV11-3,few,NA,TRBJ2-3,TGTGCTAGTCCTCGGGACTCAGGGAGTCGGGAACCGGCAGATACGCAGTATTTT,CASPRDSGSREPADTQYF
TRBV18,NA,TRBD2,TRBJ2-3,TGTGCCAGCTCTCTAGCGGGAGGCACAGATACGCAGTATTTT,CASSLAGGTDTQYF
TRBV6-5,few,TRBD1,TRBJ2-1,TGTGCCAGCTCACAAACTCCGGGACAGGGAGTTTTCTTC,CASSQTPGQGVFF
TRBV18,NA,TRBD2,TRBJ2-3,TGTGCCAGCTCACCCTTCGGCGGGGGGGCCACAGATACGCAGTATTTT,CASSPFGGGATDTQYF
TRBV25-1,few,NA,TRBJ1-1,TGTGCCAGCAGTGAAGGTCTGGGAGAGGTGAACACTGAAGCTTTCTTT,CASSEGLGEVNTEAFF
TRBV19,NA,NA,TRBJ1-2,TGTGCCTCTCAGCTGGGCAGTTTTAACTATGGCTACACCTTC,CASQLGSFNYGYTF